This entry describes one T cell receptor (beta chain). Antigen: not known. The record originates from a study of cytomegalovirus exposure and HLA in healthy donors. This PCR relied on a set of 60 Vbeta primers and 13 Jbeta primers. Profiling relied on immunoSEQ multiplex PCR, and the TCRdb table lists in-frame clones only, not all of them. The top ten clones hold 0.08% to 0.1% of a sample with 150,000 to 250,000 clones, 70% to 85% of them seen once. Those who donated were healthy bone marrow donors. The study, taken as a whole, reports: Some highly shared sequence variants likely arose as a pipeline artifact. High sensitivity and specificity were reportedly achieved when the classifier diagnosed cytomegalovirus status.

Trimming left V 4 bases short and J 7 bases short, with 23 bases between. CDR1 and CDR2 (germline): SGHDT, YYEEEE. This CDR3 contains 16 residues. V is TRBV5-6 and J is TRBJ1-2, with D tentatively TRBD1 (5 bases). This clonotype was obtained from a boy between 2 and 15 years old in good health and CMV-seronegative. The sequenced material came from PBMCs. This chain's CDR3 is CASSGPDQSGRGGYTF. Written as DNA, the CDR3 is TGTGCCAGCAGCGGGCCCGACCAATCGGGGCGGGGTGGCTACACCTTC. The entire variable domain, with the rest obtained from reference TRBV5-6 and TRBJ1-2, is as follows: DAGVTQSPTHLIKTRGQQVTLRCSPKSGHDTVSWYQQALGQGPQFIFQYYEEEERQRGNFPDRFSGHQFPNYSSELNVNALLLGDSALYLCASSGPDQSGRGGYTFGSGTRLTVV.